The 5 T cell receptor beta chains reported below all come from one sample, sequenced in a study of T cell changes during pregnancy in multiple sclerosis. Libraries were prepared by immunoSEQ multiplex PCR; TCRdb keeps only in-frame clonotypes and omits some of them. The sample has 40,000 to 45,000 clones; around 90% are singletons. The source was CD4+ T cells from peripheral blood mononuclear cells, collected before pregnancy. Receptor source: a female donor with multiple sclerosis, enrolled in a pregnancy study.

The rearrangement joins TRBV7-9 to TRBJ2-5, with 7 bases lining up with TRBD2. Losses at the gene ends were 5 bases for V and 5 bases for J; bases not matched to a gene: 5. The germline V gene has CDR1 SEHNR and CDR2 FQNEAQ (reference sequence). The CDR3 length is 13 residues. The CDR3: CASSPAGVETQYF. CDR3 DNA sequence: TGTGCCAGCAGCCCTGCGGGAGTCGAGACCCAGTACTTC.

This chain links TRBV27 with TRBJ2-2, with 10 bases aligning to TRBD1. CDR1 and CDR2 from the germline V gene are MNHEY and SMNVEV (reference sequence). This CDR3 has 16 amino acids. V was pared by 2 bases and J by 6 bases, with 6 bases of the junction left unmatched. Here the CDR3 reads CASSLGGQGRPGELFF. CDR3 bases: TGTGCCAGCAGTTTAGGGGGACAGGGGCGACCCGGGGAGCTGTTTTTT.

This chain connects TRBV7-3 to TRBJ1-1, with unresolved D. CDR1 SGHTA and CDR2 FQGTGA come from the germline V gene. The V gene lost 3 bases and the J gene lost 5 bases, with 13 bases spanning the gap. CDR3 size: 14 residues. Here the CDR3 DNA reads TGTGCCAGCAGCTTTGGAGGGAGTAAGACTGAAGCTTTCTTT. It codes for CASSFGGSKTEAFF.

As DNA, the CDR3 is TGTGCCAGCAACCCTAGCGGTCATAGGAATGAGCAGTTCTTC. This sequence encodes CASNPSGHRNEQFF. The chain uses TRBV9 and TRBJ2-1, with 7 bases lining up with TRBD2. Germline CDR1 and CDR2: SGDLS and YYNGEE. V shed 6 bases and J 7 bases; nucleotides not matched to a gene: 10. The CDR3 is made up of 14 amino acids.

This clone was detected only once. The chain couples TRBV28 to TRBJ2-7; TRBD1 matches at 7 bases. CDR3 length: 13 amino acids. The V gene end was trimmed by 6 bases and the J gene end by 4 bases; junction bases not matched to a gene: 6. CDR1 and CDR2 (germline): MDHEN, SYDVKM. CDR3 coding DNA: TGTGCCAGCAGACCGGGACAGTTATACGAGCAGTACTTC. Translated: CASRPGQLYEQYF. Variable domain in full (rest from reference TRBV28 and TRBJ2-7): DVKVTQSSRYLVKRTGEKVFLECVQDMDHENMFWYRQDPGLGLRLIYFSYDVKMKEKGDIPEGYSVSREKKERFSLILESASTNQTSMYLCASRPGQLYEQYFGPGTRLTVT.